These T cell receptor beta chains were read from a single sample in a study of regulatory T cells in long-lasting Graves disease. Via MiXCR, TCRdb re-called the multiplex PCR reads, giving one row per CDR3 protein. The sample includes about 470,000 distinct CDR3 sequences, more than 13% of them seen just once. The data also belong to a second study, concerning T cells in Graves' hyperthyroidism and ophthalmopathy.

This sample comprised peripheral blood mononuclear cells (PBMCs), obtained at new diagnosis, from a patient treated with antithyroid drugs. These receptors were collected from a woman aged 25 to 39 with Graves disease. Both conserved end residues are part of each CDR3. D genes are given only for firm matches. Size is omitted from some rows. Given values are once, few, many or a class for expanded clones.

v_call	d_call	j_call	clone_size	cdr3_nt	cdr3_aa
TRBV7-9	.	TRBJ2-7	.	TGTGCCAGCGCAGCAAGTCCTCTAAGGGGCGAGCAGTACTTC	CASAASPLRGEQYF
TRBV28	TRBD2	TRBJ2-5	many	TGTGCCAGCAGTATCGGGGGGGCCCAGTACTTC	CASSIGGAQYF
TRBV18	.	TRBJ1-1	many	TGTGCCAGCTCACCTCGGGCCCAGGGAGCTTTCTTT	CASSPRAQGAFF
TRBV7-2	.	TRBJ1-4	.	TGTGCCAGCAGCTTATTACAGGGTCGTGAAAAACTGTTTTTT	CASSLLQGREKLFF
TRBV7-3	TRBD2	TRBJ2-7	many	TGTGCCAGCAGCCCCCTAGCGGGAAGCTCCTACGAGCAGTACTTC	CASSPLAGSSYEQYF
TRBV18	.	TRBJ2-1	.	TGTGCCAGCTCACCAGGGGGTGTGGGTCCCGAGCAGTTCTTC	CASSPGGVGPEQFF
TRBV7-9	.	TRBJ2-1	.	TGTGCCAGCAGCTTAGAGGAGTTGGAGATCTTC	CASSLEELEIF
TRBV7-9	.	TRBJ1-6	.	TGTGCCAGCAGCGCCGGAGGGATTGGGGGAGGGTCACCCCTCCACTTT	CASSAGGIGGGSPLHF
TRBV28	.	TRBJ2-3	many	TGTGCCACCCGAGCGGAAATCACAGATACGCAGTATTTT	CATRAEITDTQYF
TRBV30	TRBD2	TRBJ2-7	many	TGTGCCTGGACGGCTAGCGGGTCTCGTGTCTACGAGCAGTACTTC	CAWTASGSRVYEQYF
TRBV2	TRBD2	TRBJ2-3	many	TGTGCCAGCACGGGCGCGGGAGGGTCGGATACGCAGTATTTT	CASTGAGGSDTQYF
TRBV9	TRBD2	TRBJ2-2	.	TGTGCCAGCAGCGTAGTCATTGGAGCGGGATACGGGGAGCTGTTTTTT	CASSVVIGAGYGELFF
TRBV5-1	.	TRBJ1-2	many	TGCGCCAGCACCGACGGGGTTCAAGTCTACACCTTC	CASTDGVQVYTF
TRBV15	.	TRBJ2-3	few	TGTGCCACCAGCCGAGGAGGTGCGGCAGATACGCAGTATTTT	CATSRGGAADTQYF
TRBV10-1	.	TRBJ2-4	.	TGCACCAGCAGTGATAACAATGTGGGCAAAAACATTCAGTACTTC	CTSSDNNVGKNIQYF
TRBV3-1	.	TRBJ2-2	.	TGTGCCAGCCGCCAAGTCGATACCGGGGAGCTGTTTTTT	CASRQVDTGELFF
TRBV20-1	.	TRBJ2-7	.	TGCAGTGCTAGAATGGGGACCTACGAGCAGTACTTC	CSARMGTYEQYF
TRBV6-1	.	TRBJ1-1	few	TGTGCCAGCAGCACCCCCAGGAGCGGGCGAGCTTTCTTT	CASSTPRSGRAFF
TRBV2	.	TRBJ1-4	few	TGTGCCAGCAGTCGGGACAAGGCAAATGAAAAACTGTTTTTT	CASSRDKANEKLFF
TRBV7-2	.	TRBJ2-1	few	TGTGCCAGCAGCTTAGGAAAGGCCTCATACAATGAGCAGTTCTTC	CASSLGKASYNEQFF
TRBV29-1	.	TRBJ2-3	few	TGCAGCGTTGATAAGTCTACAGATACGCAGTATTTT	CSVDKSTDTQYF
TRBV5-1	TRBD2	TRBJ2-1	many	TGTGCCAGCAGCTTAGCTCAAGCGGGAGGGGGGCAGTTCTTC	CASSLAQAGGGQFF
TRBV27	.	TRBJ2-1	many	TGTGCCAGCAGTTCCCGTCGGACTCCCCCGGCGGGCGGTGAGCAGTTCTTC	CASSSRRTPPAGGEQFF
TRBV5-1	.	TRBJ2-7	many	TGCGCCAGCAGCTCCCCCTTAGCGCAAATCAGGGACGAGCAGTACTTC	CASSSPLAQIRDEQYF
TRBV5-5	.	TRBJ1-1	many	TGTGCCAGCAGCCTCACTGGGCCGCGGGCCGCCACTGAAGCTTTCTTT	CASSLTGPRAATEAFF
TRBV6-2/TRBV6-3	.	TRBJ2-7	.	TGTGCCAGCAGTTACGGGGCGATTAGCTCCTACGAGCAGTACTTC	CASSYGAISSYEQYF
TRBV4-1	TRBD2	TRBJ2-1	.	TGCGCCAGCAGCCAAGATGATTGGACTAGCGGATACAATGAGCAGTTCTTC	CASSQDDWTSGYNEQFF
TRBV6-5	TRBD2	TRBJ2-5	few	TGTGCCAGCAGTTATCGCGTTAGCGGGAGATTAGAGACCCAGTACTTC	CASSYRVSGRLETQYF
TRBV7-9	TRBD2	TRBJ2-7	.	TGTGCCAGCAGCCGACACCGGACTAGCGGACCCTACGAGCAGTACTTC	CASSRHRTSGPYEQYF